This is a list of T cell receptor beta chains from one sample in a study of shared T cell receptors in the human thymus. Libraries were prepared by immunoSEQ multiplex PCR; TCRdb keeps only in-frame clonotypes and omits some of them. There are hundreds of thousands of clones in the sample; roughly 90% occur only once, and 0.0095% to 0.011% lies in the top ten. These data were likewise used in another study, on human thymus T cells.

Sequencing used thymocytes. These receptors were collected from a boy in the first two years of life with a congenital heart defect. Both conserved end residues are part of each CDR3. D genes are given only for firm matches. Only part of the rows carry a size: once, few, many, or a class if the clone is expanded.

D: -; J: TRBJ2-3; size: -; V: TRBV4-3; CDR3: CASSQGQGGQYF; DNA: TGCGCCAGCAGCCAAGGACAGGGAGGGCAGTATTTT
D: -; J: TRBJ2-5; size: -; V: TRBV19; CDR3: CASSTPVTQYF; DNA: TGTGCCAGTAGTACCCCGGTTACCCAGTACTTC
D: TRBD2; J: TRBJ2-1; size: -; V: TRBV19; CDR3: CASSISGDNEQFF; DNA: TGTGCCAGTAGTATAAGCGGGGACAATGAGCAGTTCTTC
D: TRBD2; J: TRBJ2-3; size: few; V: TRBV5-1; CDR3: CASSLYPEGLAGGPGTDTQYF; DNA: TGCGCCAGCAGCTTGTATCCGGAGGGACTAGCGGGAGGGCCGGGCACAGATACGCAGTATTTT
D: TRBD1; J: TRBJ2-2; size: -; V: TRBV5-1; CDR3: CASSPDRGVSPNDTGELFF; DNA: TGCGCCAGCAGCCCGGACAGGGGGGTTAGTCCGAATGACACCGGGGAGCTGTTTTTT
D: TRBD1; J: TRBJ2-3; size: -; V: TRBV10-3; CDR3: CAISLIPRQGRSTQYF; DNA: TGTGCCATCAGCCTAATCCCCCGACAGGGGAGAAGTACGCAGTATTTT
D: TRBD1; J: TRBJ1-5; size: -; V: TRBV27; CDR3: CASRTGQNQPQHF; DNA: TGTGCCAGCAGGACAGGGCAGAATCAGCCCCAGCATTTT
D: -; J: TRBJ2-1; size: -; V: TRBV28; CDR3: CASRRPQSEQFF; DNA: TGTGCCAGCAGACGTCCTCAGTCTGAGCAGTTCTTC
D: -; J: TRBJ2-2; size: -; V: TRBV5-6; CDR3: CASSSIANTGELFF; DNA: TGTGCCAGCAGCTCAATAGCGAACACCGGGGAGCTGTTTTTT
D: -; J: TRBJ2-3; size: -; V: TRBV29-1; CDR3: CSVAFCTLLQYF; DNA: TGCAGCGTTGCGTTTTGTACTCTACTGCAGTATTTT
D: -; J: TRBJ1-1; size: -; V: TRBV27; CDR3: CASRRGPNTEAFF; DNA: TGTGCCAGCCGCAGGGGCCCGAACACTGAAGCTTTCTTT
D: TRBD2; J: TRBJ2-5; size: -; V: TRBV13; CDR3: CASSLLAGGLLETQYF; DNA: TGTGCCAGCAGCTTGCTAGCGGGAGGCCTCCTGGAGACCCAGTACTTC
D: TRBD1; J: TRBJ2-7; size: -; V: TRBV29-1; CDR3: CSGQGRWDEQYF; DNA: TGCAGCGGACAGGGGAGGTGGGACGAGCAGTACTTC
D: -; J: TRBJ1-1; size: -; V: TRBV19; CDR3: CASSIAENTEAFF; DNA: TGTGCCAGTAGTATCGCAGAGAACACTGAAGCTTTCTTT
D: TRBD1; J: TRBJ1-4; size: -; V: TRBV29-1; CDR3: CSVAAGQENEKLFF; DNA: TGCAGCGTTGCTGCGGGACAGGAAAATGAAAAACTGTTTTTT
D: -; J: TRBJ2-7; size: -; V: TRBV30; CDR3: CAWSPAEHEQYF; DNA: TGTGCCTGGAGCCCTGCGGAGCACGAGCAGTACTTC
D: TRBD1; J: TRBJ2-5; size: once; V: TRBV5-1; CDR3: CASSIRDRGRGETQYF; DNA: TGCGCCAGCAGCATCCGGGACAGGGGGCGCGGTGAGACCCAGTACTTC
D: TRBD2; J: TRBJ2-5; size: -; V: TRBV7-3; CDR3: CASQRCETSGPQETQYF; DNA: TGTGCCAGCCAACGATGCGAGACTAGCGGACCCCAAGAGACCCAGTACTTC
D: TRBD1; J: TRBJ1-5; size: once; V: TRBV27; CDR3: CASRYPGQNVFQPQHF; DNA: TGTGCCAGCAGATACCCGGGACAGAATGTTTTCCAGCCCCAGCATTTT
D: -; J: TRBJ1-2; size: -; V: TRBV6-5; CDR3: CASSYSAGEGYTF; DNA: TGTGCCAGCAGTTACTCCGCAGGGGAGGGCTACACCTTC
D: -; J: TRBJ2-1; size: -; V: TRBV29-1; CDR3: CSVPEVAEPYNEQFF; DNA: TGCAGCGTCCCCGAGGTAGCGGAACCCTACAATGAGCAGTTCTTC
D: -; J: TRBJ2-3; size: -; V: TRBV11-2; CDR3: CASSPGGGLIGDTQYF; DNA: TGTGCCAGCAGCCCTGGGGGAGGACTCATAGGGGATACGCAGTATTTT
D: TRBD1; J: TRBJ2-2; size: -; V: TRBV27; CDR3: CASSSPGTGVEELFF; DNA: TGTGCCAGCAGTTCCCCCGGGACAGGGGTGGAGGAGCTGTTTTTT
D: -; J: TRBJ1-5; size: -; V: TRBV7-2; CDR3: CASSSPYQPQHF; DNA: TGTGCCAGCAGCTCTCCCTATCAGCCCCAGCATTTT
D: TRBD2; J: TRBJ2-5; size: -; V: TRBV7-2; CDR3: CASSLVGGWGGQETQYF; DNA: TGTGCCAGCAGCTTAGTGGGGGGGTGGGGTGGCCAAGAGACCCAGTACTTC
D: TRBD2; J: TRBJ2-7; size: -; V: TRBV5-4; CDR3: CASSRTSGGSYEQYF; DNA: TGTGCCAGCAGCCGCACTAGCGGGGGCTCCTACGAGCAGTACTTC
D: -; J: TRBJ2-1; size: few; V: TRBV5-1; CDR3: CASSLERGSYNEQFF; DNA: TGCGCCAGCAGCTTGGAACGGGGGAGCTACAATGAGCAGTTCTTC
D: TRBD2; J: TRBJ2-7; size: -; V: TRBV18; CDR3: CASSPPWTSGATGSYEQYF; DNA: TGTGCCAGCTCACCACCGTGGACTAGCGGGGCCACGGGCTCCTACGAGCAGTACTTC
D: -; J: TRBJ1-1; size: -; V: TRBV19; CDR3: CASSIWGLNTEAFF; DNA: TGTGCCAGTAGTATTTGGGGCCTGAACACTGAAGCTTTCTTT
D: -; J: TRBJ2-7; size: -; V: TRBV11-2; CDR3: CASSLAPSGGGHYEQYF; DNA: TGTGCCAGCAGCTTAGCCCCCTCTGGCGGGGGACACTACGAGCAGTACTTC
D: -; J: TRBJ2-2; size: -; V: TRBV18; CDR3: CASSPKSGPNTGELFF; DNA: TGTGCCAGCTCACCAAAGAGCGGACCGAACACCGGGGAGCTGTTTTTT
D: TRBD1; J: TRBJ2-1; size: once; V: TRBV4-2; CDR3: CASSHPRGTGIYNEQFF; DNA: TGTGCCAGCAGCCACCCCCGGGGGACAGGCATCTACAATGAGCAGTTCTTC
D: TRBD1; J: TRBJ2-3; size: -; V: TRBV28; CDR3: CASSSRDRFDTQYF; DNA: TGTGCCAGCAGCTCCCGGGACAGGTTCGATACGCAGTATTTT